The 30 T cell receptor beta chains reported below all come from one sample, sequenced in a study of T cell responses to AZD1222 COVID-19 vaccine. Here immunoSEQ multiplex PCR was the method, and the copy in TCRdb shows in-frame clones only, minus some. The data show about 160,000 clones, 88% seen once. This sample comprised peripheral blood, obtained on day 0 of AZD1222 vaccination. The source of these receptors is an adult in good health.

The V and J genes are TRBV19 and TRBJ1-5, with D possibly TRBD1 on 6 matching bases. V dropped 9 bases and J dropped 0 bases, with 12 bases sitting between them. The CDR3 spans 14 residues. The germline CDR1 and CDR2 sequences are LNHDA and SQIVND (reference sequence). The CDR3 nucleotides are TGTGCCAGCCGAACAGGGCATAGCAATCAGCCCCAGCATTTT. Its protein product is CASRTGHSNQPQHF.

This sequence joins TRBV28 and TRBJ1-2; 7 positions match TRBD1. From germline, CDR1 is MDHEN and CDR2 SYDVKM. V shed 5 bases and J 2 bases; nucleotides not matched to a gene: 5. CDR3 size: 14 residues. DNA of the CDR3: TGTGCCAGCAGTACCCCGACAGGGAACTATGGCTACACCTTC. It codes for CASSTPTGNYGYTF.

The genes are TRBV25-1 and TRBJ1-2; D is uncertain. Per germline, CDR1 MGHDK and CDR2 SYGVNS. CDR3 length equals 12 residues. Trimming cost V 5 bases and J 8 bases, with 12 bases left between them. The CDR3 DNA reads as TGTGCCAGCAGTTCAGGAGATCGGGGCTACACCTTC. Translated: CASSSGDRGYTF.

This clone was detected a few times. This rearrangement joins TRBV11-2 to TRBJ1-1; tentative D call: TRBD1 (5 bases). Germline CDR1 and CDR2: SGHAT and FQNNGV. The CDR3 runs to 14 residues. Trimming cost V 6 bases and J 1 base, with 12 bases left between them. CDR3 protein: CASRRAGRNTEAFF. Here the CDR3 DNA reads TGTGCCAGCAGGCGAGCGGGGCGGAACACTGAAGCTTTCTTT.

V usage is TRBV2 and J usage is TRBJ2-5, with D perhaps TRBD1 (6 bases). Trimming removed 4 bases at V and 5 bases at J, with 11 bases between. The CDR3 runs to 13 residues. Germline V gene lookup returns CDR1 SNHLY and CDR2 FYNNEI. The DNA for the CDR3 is TGTGCCAGCAGTGCACAGGGCTGGGAGACCCAGTACTTC. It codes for CASSAQGWETQYF.

CDR3 sequence (DNA): TGTGCCAGCTCACTGAATTCGAACAGGTACTTGAACACTGAAGCTTTCTTT. Encoded protein: CASSLNSNRYLNTEAFF. The chain is built from TRBV18 and TRBJ1-1; D might be TRBD1 (5 bases). The germline V and J ends were trimmed by 4 bases and 0 bases, with 18 bases remaining between them. Germline values: CDR1 KGHSH, CDR2 LQKENI. The CDR3 length is 17 residues. The full variable domain, completed using reference TRBV18 and TRBJ1-1, is NAGVMQNPRHLVRRRGQEARLRCSPMKGHSHVYWYRQLPEEGLKFMVYLQKENIIDESGMPKERFSAEFPKEGPSILRIQQVVRGDSAAYFCASSLNSNRYLNTEAFFGQGTRLTVV.

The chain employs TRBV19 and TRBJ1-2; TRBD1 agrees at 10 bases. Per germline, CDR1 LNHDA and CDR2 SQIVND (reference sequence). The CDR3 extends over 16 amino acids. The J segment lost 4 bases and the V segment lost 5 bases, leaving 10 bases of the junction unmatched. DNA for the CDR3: TGTGCCAGTAGTGGGAGGGGACAGGGGACGATCTATGGCTACACCTTC. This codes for CASSGRGQGTIYGYTF.

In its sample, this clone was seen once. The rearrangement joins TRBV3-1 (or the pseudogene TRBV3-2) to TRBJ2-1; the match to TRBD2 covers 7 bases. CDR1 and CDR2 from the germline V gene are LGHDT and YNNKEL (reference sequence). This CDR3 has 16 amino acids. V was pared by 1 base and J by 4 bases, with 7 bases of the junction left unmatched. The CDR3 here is CASSQAPGRGYNEQFF. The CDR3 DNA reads TGTGCCAGCAGCCAAGCGCCAGGGCGGGGGTACAATGAGCAGTTCTTC.

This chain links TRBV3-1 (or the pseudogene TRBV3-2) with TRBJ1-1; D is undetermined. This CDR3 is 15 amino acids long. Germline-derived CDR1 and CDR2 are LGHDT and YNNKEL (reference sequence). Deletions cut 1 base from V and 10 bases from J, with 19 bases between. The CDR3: CASSQVTPGPPGAFF. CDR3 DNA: TGTGCCAGCAGCCAAGTCACCCCCGGACCCCCGGGAGCTTTCTTT.

CDR3 sequence reads: CSVKRGSLDYGYTF. CDR3 sequence (DNA): TGCAGCGTTAAAAGGGGCAGTCTCGACTATGGCTACACCTTC. The gene calls are TRBV29-1 and TRBJ1-2, with D maybe TRBD1 (5 bases). Germline values: CDR1 SQVTM, CDR2 ANQGSEA. Between the trimmed V and J ends, which lost 5 bases and 3 bases, there was a span of 16 bases. The CDR3 spans 14 residues.

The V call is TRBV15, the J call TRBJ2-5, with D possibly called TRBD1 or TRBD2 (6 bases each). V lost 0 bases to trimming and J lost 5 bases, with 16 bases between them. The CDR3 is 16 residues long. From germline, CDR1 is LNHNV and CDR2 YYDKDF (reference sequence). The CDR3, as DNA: TGTGCCACCAGCAGAGAGAGGGGGGCGTTGAGTGAGACCCAGTACTTC. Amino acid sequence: CATSRERGALSETQYF.

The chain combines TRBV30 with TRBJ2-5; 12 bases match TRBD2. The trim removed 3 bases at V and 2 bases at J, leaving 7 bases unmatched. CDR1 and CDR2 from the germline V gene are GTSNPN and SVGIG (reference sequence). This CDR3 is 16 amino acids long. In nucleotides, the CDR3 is TGTGCCTGGAGCGTGGGGACTAGCGGGTATCAAGAGACCCAGTACTTC. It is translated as CAWSVGTSGYQETQYF.

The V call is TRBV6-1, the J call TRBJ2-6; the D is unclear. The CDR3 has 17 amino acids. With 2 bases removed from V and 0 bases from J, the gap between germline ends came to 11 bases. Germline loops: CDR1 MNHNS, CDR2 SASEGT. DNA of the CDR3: TGTGCCAGCAGTGAAACCCCCCCCCTCTCTGGGGCCAACGTCCTGACTTTC. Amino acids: CASSETPPLSGANVLTF.

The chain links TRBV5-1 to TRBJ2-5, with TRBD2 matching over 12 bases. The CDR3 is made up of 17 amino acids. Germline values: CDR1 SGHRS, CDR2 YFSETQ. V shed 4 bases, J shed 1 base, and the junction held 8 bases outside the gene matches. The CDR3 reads CASSPGLAGISQETQYF. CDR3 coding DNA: TGCGCCAGCAGCCCAGGACTAGCGGGGATATCCCAAGAGACCCAGTACTTC.

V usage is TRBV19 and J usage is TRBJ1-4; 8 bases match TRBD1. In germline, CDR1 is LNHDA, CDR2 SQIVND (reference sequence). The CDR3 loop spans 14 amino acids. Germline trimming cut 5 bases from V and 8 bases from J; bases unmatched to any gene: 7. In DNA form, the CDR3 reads TGTGCCAGTAGTCCAGGGGGCAAGTGGGAAAAACTGTTTTTT. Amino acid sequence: CASSPGGKWEKLFF.

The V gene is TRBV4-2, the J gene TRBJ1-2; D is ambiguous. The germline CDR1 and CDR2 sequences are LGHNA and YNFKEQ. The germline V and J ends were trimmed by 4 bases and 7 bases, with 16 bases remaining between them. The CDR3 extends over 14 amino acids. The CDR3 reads CASSLDIRLGGYTF. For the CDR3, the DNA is TGTGCCAGCAGCCTTGACATTCGTTTGGGTGGCTACACCTTC.

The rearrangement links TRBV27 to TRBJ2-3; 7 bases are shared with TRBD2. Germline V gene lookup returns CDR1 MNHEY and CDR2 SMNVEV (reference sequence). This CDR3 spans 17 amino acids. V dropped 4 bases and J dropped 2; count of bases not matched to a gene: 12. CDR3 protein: CASSSTSVTSPTDTQYF. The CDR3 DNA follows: TGTGCCAGCAGTTCCACTAGCGTCACCAGCCCCACAGATACGCAGTATTTT.

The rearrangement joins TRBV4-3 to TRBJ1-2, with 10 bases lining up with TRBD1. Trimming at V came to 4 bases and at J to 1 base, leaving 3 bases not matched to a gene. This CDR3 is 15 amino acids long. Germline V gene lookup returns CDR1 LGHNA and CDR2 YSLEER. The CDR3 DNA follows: TGCGCCAGCAGCCGAGGGACAGGGGTTAACTATGGCTACACCTTC. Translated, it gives CASSRGTGVNYGYTF.

CDR3 DNA: TGTGCCAGCAGCCACCGCAACCGTAACGCTGAAGCTTTCTTT. This gives the protein CASSHRNRNAEAFF. This sequence joins TRBV3-1 (or the pseudogene TRBV3-2) and TRBJ1-1, with unresolved D. The length of the CDR3 is 14 residues. V lost 3 bases, J lost 6 bases, and 14 bases lay in between. Germline loops: CDR1 LGHDT, CDR2 YNNKEL (reference sequence).

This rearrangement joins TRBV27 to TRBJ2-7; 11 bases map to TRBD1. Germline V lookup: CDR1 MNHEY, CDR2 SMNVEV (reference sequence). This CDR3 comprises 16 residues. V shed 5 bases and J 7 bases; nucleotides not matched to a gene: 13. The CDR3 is CASSNPSGTGGQEQYF. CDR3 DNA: TGTGCCAGCAGTAATCCTTCCGGGACAGGGGGGCAGGAGCAGTACTTC.

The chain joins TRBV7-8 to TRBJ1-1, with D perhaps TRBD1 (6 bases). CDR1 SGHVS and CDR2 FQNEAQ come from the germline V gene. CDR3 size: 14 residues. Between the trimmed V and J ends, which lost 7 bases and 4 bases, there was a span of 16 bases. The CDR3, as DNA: TGTGCCAGCACCGTGGGGGGCGCCTTCACTGAAGCTTTCTTT. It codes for CASTVGGAFTEAFF.

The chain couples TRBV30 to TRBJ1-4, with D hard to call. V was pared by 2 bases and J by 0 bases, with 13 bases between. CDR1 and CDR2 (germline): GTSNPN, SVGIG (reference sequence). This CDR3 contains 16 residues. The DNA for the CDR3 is TGTGCCTGGAGTTACCCGGTCAGAACAACTAATGAAAAACTGTTTTTT. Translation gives CAWSYPVRTTNEKLFF.

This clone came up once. The CDR3 sequence: CASSPRDMNTEAFF. The CDR3 coding sequence is TGTGCCAGCTCACCCCGGGACATGAACACTGAAGCTTTCTTT. V gene TRBV18 combines with J gene TRBJ1-1; tentative D call: TRBD1 (6 bases). The germline CDR1 and CDR2 sequences are KGHSH and LQKENI. V was trimmed by 3 bases and J by 0 bases, leaving 8 bases between them. This CDR3 is 14 amino acids long. The variable domain in full, completed from reference TRBV18 and TRBJ1-1, reads NAGVMQNPRHLVRRRGQEARLRCSPMKGHSHVYWYRQLPEEGLKFMVYLQKENIIDESGMPKERFSAEFPKEGPSILRIQQVVRGDSAAYFCASSPRDMNTEAFFGQGTRLTVV.

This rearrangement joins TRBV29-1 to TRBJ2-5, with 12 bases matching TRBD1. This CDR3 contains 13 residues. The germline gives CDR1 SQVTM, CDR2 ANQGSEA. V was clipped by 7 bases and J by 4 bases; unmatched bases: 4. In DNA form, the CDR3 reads TGCAGCGCCTGGGACAGGGGGCCAGAGACCCAGTACTTC. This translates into CSAWDRGPETQYF.

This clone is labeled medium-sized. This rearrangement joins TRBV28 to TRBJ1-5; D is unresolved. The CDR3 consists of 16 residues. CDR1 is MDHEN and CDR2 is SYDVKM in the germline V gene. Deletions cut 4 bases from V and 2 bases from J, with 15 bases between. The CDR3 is CASSSPGMIGNQPQHF. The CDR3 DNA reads TGTGCCAGCAGTTCCCCGGGGATGATAGGCAATCAGCCCCAGCATTTT.

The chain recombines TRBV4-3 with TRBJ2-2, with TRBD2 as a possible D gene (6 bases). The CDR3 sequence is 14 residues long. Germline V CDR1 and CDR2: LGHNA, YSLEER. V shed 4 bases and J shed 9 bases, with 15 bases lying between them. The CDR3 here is CASSPLGGSRELFF. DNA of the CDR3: TGCGCCAGCAGCCCCCTTGGGGGGAGCAGGGAGCTGTTTTTT.

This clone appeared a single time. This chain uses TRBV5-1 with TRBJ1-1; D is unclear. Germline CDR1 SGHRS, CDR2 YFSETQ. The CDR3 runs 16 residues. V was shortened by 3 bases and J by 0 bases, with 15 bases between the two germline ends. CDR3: CASSSGVLGMNTEAFF. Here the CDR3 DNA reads TGCGCCAGCAGCTCCGGCGTCCTGGGAATGAACACTGAAGCTTTCTTT. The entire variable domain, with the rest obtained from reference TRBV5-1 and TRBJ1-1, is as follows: KAGVTQTPRYLIKTRGQQVTLSCSPISGHRSVSWYQQTPGQGLQFLFEYFSETQRNKGNFPGRFSGRQFSNSRSEMNVSTLELGDSALYLCASSSGVLGMNTEAFFGQGTRLTVV.

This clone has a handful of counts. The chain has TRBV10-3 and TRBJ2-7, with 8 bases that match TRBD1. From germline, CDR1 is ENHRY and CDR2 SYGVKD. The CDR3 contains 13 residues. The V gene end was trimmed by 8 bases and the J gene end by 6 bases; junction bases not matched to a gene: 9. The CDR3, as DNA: TGTGCCATCCGCGGAGGACAGGGTGCCGAGCAGTACTTC. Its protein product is CAIRGGQGAEQYF.

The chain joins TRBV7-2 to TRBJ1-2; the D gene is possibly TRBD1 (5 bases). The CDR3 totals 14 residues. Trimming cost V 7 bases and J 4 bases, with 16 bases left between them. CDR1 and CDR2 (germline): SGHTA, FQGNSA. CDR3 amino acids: CASNYNGAIYGYTF. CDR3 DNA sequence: TGTGCCAGCAATTATAACGGGGCGATCTATGGCTACACCTTC.

The CDR3 is CASRTGEEGELFF. The DNA for the CDR3 is TGTGCCAGCAGGACAGGGGAGGAGGGGGAGCTGTTTTTT. V gene TRBV2 combines with J gene TRBJ2-2; 8 bases map to TRBD1. V lost 6 bases, J lost 8 bases, and 5 bases stayed unmatched. The CDR3 contains 13 residues. Germline CDR1 and CDR2: SNHLY and FYNNEI.